The 12 T cell receptor beta chains below come from one sample, sequenced in a study of cytomegalovirus exposure and HLA in healthy donors. PCR employed 60 Vbeta and 13 Jbeta primers. Sequencing was performed with immunoSEQ multiplex PCR; in TCRdb, only in-frame clones are kept and a portion is missing. The repertoire consists of 110,000 to 150,000 clones, with 75% to 80% occurring once and the leading ten covering about 1.7%. Sequencing was carried out using PBMCs. Receptor source: a woman aged 25 to 39 in good health and CMV-seronegative.

The chain links TRBV4-3 to TRBJ1-1; D gene uncertain. CDR1 and CDR2 (germline): LGHNA, YSLEER. V lost 0 bases, J lost 1 base, and 12 bases lay in between. The CDR3 is 16 amino acids. The CDR3 bases are TGCGCCAGCAGCCAAGATGCGGCTTCTACGAACACTGAAGCTTTCTTT. This sequence encodes CASSQDAASTNTEAFF.

The V gene is TRBV18, the J gene TRBJ1-1; D ambiguous. The V gene's germline CDR1 is KGHSH and CDR2 LQKENI. The CDR3 contains 16 residues. V gave up 0 bases and J gave up 1 base, with 12 bases separating them. CDR3 region: CASSPPREGRNTEAFF. CDR3 DNA sequence: TGTGCCAGCTCACCACCTCGAGAGGGTCGGAACACTGAAGCTTTCTTT.

This clone is a singleton in its sample. The V gene is TRBV7-9, the J gene TRBJ2-2; possible D gene TRBD2, 5 bases. Germline CDR1 and CDR2: SEHNR and FQNEAQ (reference sequence). The CDR3 runs to 15 residues. V was clipped by 5 bases and J by 5 bases, with 15 bases between them. The CDR3 here is CASSRGLVGTGELFF. For the CDR3, the DNA is TGTGCCAGCAGCCGCGGACTCGTTGGGACCGGGGAGCTGTTTTTT. Drawing the rest from reference TRBV7-9 and TRBJ2-2, the complete variable domain is DTGVSQNPRHKITKRGQNVTFRCDPISEHNRLYWYRQTLGQGPEFLTYFQNEAQLEKSRLLSDRFSAERPKGSFSTLEIQRTEQGDSAMYLCASSRGLVGTGELFFGEGSRLTVL.

The genes are TRBV6-6 and TRBJ1-4, with 7 bases that match TRBD1. Trimming at V came to 1 base and at J to 6 bases, leaving 2 bases not matched to a gene. The CDR3 length is 14 residues. Germline V CDR1 and CDR2: MNHNY, SVGAGI (reference sequence). CDR3 in amino acids: CASSYWDRDEKLFF. In DNA form, the CDR3 reads TGTGCCAGCAGTTACTGGGACAGAGATGAAAAACTGTTTTTT.

The V call is TRBV5-1, the J call TRBJ2-3; D not certain. In germline, CDR1 is SGHRS, CDR2 YFSETQ. The length of the CDR3 is 13 residues. V was cut by 4 bases and J by 5 bases, with 11 bases left in between. CDR3 bases: TGCGCCAGCAGCCCCGAGTGGAGAGATACGCAGTATTTT. It is translated as CASSPEWRDTQYF.

This clone showed up just once. The V and J genes are TRBV29-1 and TRBJ1-5, with D unclear. Germline-derived CDR1 and CDR2 are SQVTM and ANQGSEA. The CDR3 sequence is 12 residues long. Trimming took off 4 bases at V and 3 bases at J, with 7 bases between the two ends. The CDR3 DNA reads as TGCAGCGTTGGAGGAAACAATCAGCCCCAGCATTTT. Amino acid sequence: CSVGGNNQPQHF. The entire variable domain, with the rest obtained from reference TRBV29-1 and TRBJ1-5, is as follows: SAVISQKPSRDICQRGTSLTIQCQVDSQVTMMFWYRQQPGQSLTLIATANQGSEATYESGFVIDKFPISRPNLTFSTLTVSNMSPEDSSIYLCSVGGNNQPQHFGDGTRLSIL.

The J gene is TRBJ1-3, the V gene TRBV9; no definite D call. This CDR3 has 20 residues. Germline V gene data show CDR1 as SGDLS and CDR2 as YYNGEE. V was clipped by 0 bases and J by 0 bases, with 22 bases between them. CDR3 in amino acids: CASSVEVIGQWANSGNTIYF. CDR3 sequence (DNA): TGTGCCAGCAGCGTAGAGGTAATCGGCCAATGGGCCAACTCTGGAAACACCATATATTTT.

J is TRBJ1-1 and V is TRBV9; 8 nucleotides match TRBD1. Germline assignment: CDR1 SGDLS and CDR2 YYNGEE. V shed 4 bases, J shed 5 bases, and the junction held 4 bases outside the gene matches. The CDR3 extends over 13 amino acids. The CDR3 loop reads CASSIGQGTEAFF. In DNA form, the CDR3 reads TGTGCCAGCAGCATCGGACAGGGTACTGAAGCTTTCTTT.

The CDR3 bases are TGTGCCAGCAGCCTCGGGTCCGCAAATCAGCCCCAGCATTTT. Translation gives CASSLGSANQPQHF. The chain uses TRBV6-5 and TRBJ1-5; D remains unclear. V gave up 6 bases and J gave up 4 bases, with 13 bases separating them. CDR1 and CDR2 from the germline V gene are MNHEY and SVGAGI. The CDR3 is 14 amino acids.

The V gene is TRBV2, the J gene TRBJ1-3; a possible D gene is TRBD1 (5 bases). This CDR3 spans 15 amino acids. CDR1 SNHLY and CDR2 FYNNEI come from the germline V gene. The V end lost 8 bases, the J end lost 0 bases, and 14 bases lay between the germline ends. The CDR3 DNA reads TGTGCCAGCGGGTCACAGGCTTTCTCTGGAAACACCATATATTTT. As protein: CASGSQAFSGNTIYF.

This clone was seen more than once but under ten times. The rearrangement links TRBV4-1 to TRBJ1-4; 7 nucleotides agree with TRBD1. This CDR3 comprises 14 residues. The V gene's germline CDR1 is MGHRA and CDR2 YSYEKL. V was pared by 5 bases and J by 6 bases, with 6 bases of the junction left unmatched. The CDR3 here is CASSARQGYEKLFF. CDR3 coding DNA: TGCGCCAGCAGCGCACGACAGGGCTATGAAAAACTGTTTTTT.

CDR3 DNA sequence: TGTGCCAGCAGCCCTAGGGGGGGTGACGGGGAAAAACTGTTTTTT. Protein sequence: CASSPRGGDGEKLFF. The chain uses TRBV7-9 and TRBJ1-4; D may be TRBD1 (6 bases). The CDR3 runs 15 residues. The V end was cut by 5 bases, the J end by 8 bases, with 18 bases between. The germline V gene encodes CDR1 SEHNR and CDR2 FQNEAQ (reference sequence).